This is a list of T cell receptor beta chains from one sample in a study of T cells in Graves' hyperthyroidism and ophthalmopathy. TCRdb fed the multiplex PCR reads into MiXCR, producing one record per CDR3 protein. The table has 310,000 or so distinct CDR3 sequences, over 15% seen once. The specimen was blood. The origin of the receptors is a woman aged 55-70 years with Graves' ophthalmopathy. CDR3s include the opening cysteine and the closing phenylalanine or tryptophan. The order of the fields is J gene, D gene, clone size, V gene, CDR3 protein, CDR3 DNA. A D gene is named only where the DNA matches it firmly. Only part of the rows carry a size: once, few, many, or a class if the clone is expanded.

TRBJ1-3	TRBD1	NA	TRBV7-2	CASSRQGAFSGNTIYF	TGTGCCAGCAGCCGACAGGGGGCTTTCTCTGGAAACACCATATATTTT
TRBJ2-5	TRBD2	NA	TRBV4-1	CASSHSSGERETQYF	TGCGCCAGCAGCCATTCCAGCGGGGAGAGGGAGACCCAGTACTTC
TRBJ2-2	NA	many	TRBV7-2	CASSLNGGDNTGELFF	TGTGCCAGCAGCTTAAATGGCGGGGATAACACCGGGGAGCTGTTTTTT
TRBJ2-2	NA	many	TRBV7-2	CASSFDINTGELFF	TGTGCCAGCAGCTTTGACATCAACACCGGGGAGCTGTTTTTT
TRBJ1-1	NA	many	TRBV12-3/TRBV12-4	CASSLGFNTEAFF	TGTGCCAGCAGTCTCGGGTTCAACACTGAAGCTTTCTTT
TRBJ2-1	NA	NA	TRBV7-2	CASSRGGGYNEQFF	TGTGCCAGCAGTAGAGGCGGCGGGTACAATGAGCAGTTCTTC
TRBJ2-3	TRBD2	NA	TRBV7-8	CASSLAILAGGMDTQYF	TGTGCCAGCAGCTTAGCGATACTAGCGGGGGGGATGGATACGCAGTATTTT
TRBJ1-4	TRBD1	few	TRBV28	CASRWGTANEKLFF	TGTGCCAGCAGGTGGGGGACAGCCAATGAAAAACTGTTTTTT
TRBJ1-3	NA	many	TRBV13	CASSARNAAGNTIYF	TGTGCCAGCAGCGCTAGGAATGCCGCAGGAAACACCATATATTTT
TRBJ2-1	NA	NA	TRBV14	CASSQGASEYNEQFF	TGTGCCAGCAGCCAAGGGGCTAGCGAATACAATGAGCAGTTCTTC
TRBJ2-1	TRBD2	many	TRBV7-9	CASSLGLAGEDEQFF	TGTGCCAGCAGCTTAGGACTAGCGGGTGAGGATGAGCAGTTCTTC
TRBJ2-5	NA	NA	TRBV30	CAWRAGSVETQYF	TGTGCCTGGCGAGCCGGTAGTGTAGAGACCCAGTACTTC
TRBJ1-2	TRBD1	many	TRBV28	CASSRGRDNYGYTF	TGTGCCAGCAGCAGGGGGCGAGATAACTATGGCTACACCTTC
TRBJ2-4	TRBD1	NA	TRBV7-8	CASSLPIRQGNIQYF	TGTGCCAGCAGCTTACCAATTCGACAGGGAAACATTCAGTACTTC
TRBJ2-3	TRBD2	NA	TRBV18	CASSPWTSGIDTQYF	TGTGCCAGCTCACCCTGGACTAGCGGGATTGATACGCAGTATTTT
TRBJ2-2	NA	many	TRBV6-2/TRBV6-3	CASWRVAGLNTGELFF	TGTGCCAGCTGGAGAGTGGCGGGACTGAACACCGGGGAGCTGTTTTTT
TRBJ1-2	TRBD1	few	TRBV4-1	CASSPRTGGNYGYTF	TGCGCCAGCAGCCCCCGGACAGGGGGGAACTATGGCTACACCTTC
TRBJ2-2	NA	NA	TRBV4-1	CASSQGAEYTGELFF	TGCGCCAGCAGCCAAGGGGCAGAATACACCGGGGAGCTGTTTTTT
TRBJ1-1	NA	NA	TRBV7-6	CASSLGAGRNTEAFF	TGTGCCAGCAGCTTGGGGGCGGGCAGAAACACTGAAGCTTTCTTT
TRBJ2-7	TRBD1	many	TRBV5-1	CASSLATSTGEGEQYF	TGCGCCAGCAGCTTGGCTACCTCGACAGGGGAAGGGGAGCAGTACTTC
TRBJ1-3	NA	many	TRBV6-1	CASSQQVSGNTIYF	TGTGCCAGCAGTCAACAGGTCTCTGGAAACACCATATATTTT
TRBJ1-1	TRBD1	NA	TRBV2	CASSTTQGDTEAFF	TGTGCCAGCAGTACGACGCAGGGGGACACTGAAGCTTTCTTT
TRBJ1-2	NA	NA	TRBV19	CASTPRGSPFGGGYTF	TGTGCCAGTACCCCCCGGGGGTCGCCGTTCGGTGGAGGCTACACCTTC
TRBJ2-5	NA	NA	TRBV5-1	CASRAGSQETQYF	TGCGCCAGCAGGGCCGGCAGCCAAGAGACCCAGTACTTC
TRBJ2-2	NA	NA	TRBV9	CASSARTSTGELFF	TGTGCCAGCAGCGCTCGGACTTCCACCGGGGAGCTGTTTTTT
TRBJ2-3	NA	many	TRBV10-3	CAISEVYADTQYF	TGTGCCATCAGTGAGGTCTACGCGGATACGCAGTATTTT
TRBJ1-6	NA	NA	TRBV5-1	CASSLDSNYNSPLHF	TGCGCCAGCAGCTTGGACAGTAATTATAATTCACCCCTCCACTTT
TRBJ2-2	NA	few	TRBV7-2	CASSLDETLNTGELFF	TGTGCCAGCAGCTTAGACGAGACACTGAACACCGGGGAGCTGTTTTTT
TRBJ1-1	NA	many	TRBV20-1	CSATPVQLMNTEAFF	TGCAGTGCAACACCAGTCCAGTTGATGAACACTGAAGCTTTCTTT
TRBJ2-1	TRBD1	many	TRBV29-1	CSVEGGTGANEQFF	TGCAGCGTTGAAGGCGGGACAGGGGCCAATGAGCAGTTCTTC
TRBJ2-7	TRBD1	many	TRBV28	CASSQGALPIQQYF	TGTGCCAGCAGTCAGGGGGCCCTTCCTATCCAGCAGTACTTC
TRBJ2-5	NA	few	TRBV15	CATSSPGETQYF	TGTGCCACCAGCAGCCCAGGGGAGACCCAGTACTTC
TRBJ2-1	NA	many	TRBV11-2	CASRGAEQFF	TGTGCCAGCAGAGGGGCAGAGCAGTTCTTC
TRBJ2-1	TRBD1	NA	TRBV5-4	CASSVFGQEFLNEQFF	TGTGCCAGCAGCGTATTCGGACAGGAATTCCTCAATGAGCAGTTCTTC
TRBJ2-3	NA	few	TRBV24-1	CATSDLRFGSTDTQYF	TGTGCCACCAGTGATTTGCGTTTTGGAAGCACAGATACGCAGTATTTT
TRBJ2-7	NA	NA	TRBV28	CASSATTYEQYF	TGTGCCAGCAGCGCCACCACTTACGAGCAGTACTTC
TRBJ2-7	TRBD2	many	TRBV10-3	CAISGGTSGRAKYEQYF	TGTGCCATCAGTGGGGGTACTAGCGGGAGGGCCAAGTACGAGCAGTACTTC
TRBJ1-1	NA	many	TRBV12-5	CASGFGELTEAFF	TGTGCTAGTGGTTTTGGTGAGCTCACTGAAGCTTTCTTT
TRBJ2-7	NA	many	TRBV7-9	CASSFSTVGGNEQYF	TGTGCCAGCAGCTTTTCGACAGTAGGGGGGAACGAGCAGTACTTC
TRBJ2-3	NA	many	TRBV5-1	CASSQGPSGSTDTQYF	TGCGCCAGCAGTCAGGGGCCTAGCGGTAGCACAGATACGCAGTATTTT
TRBJ1-1	NA	many	TRBV10-2	CATKEGTEAFF	TGCGCCACCAAGGAGGGCACTGAAGCTTTCTTT
TRBJ2-5	NA	many	TRBV2	CASSELQVYQETQYF	TGTGCCAGCAGTGAGCTACAGGTGTACCAAGAGACCCAGTACTTC
TRBJ2-1	TRBD2	few	TRBV4-3	CASSQDRTSVDEQFF	TGCGCCAGCAGCCAAGATAGGACTAGCGTGGATGAGCAGTTCTTC
TRBJ1-6	NA	NA	TRBV3-1	CASSQRQTNSPLHF	TGTGCCAGCAGCCAACGTCAGACGAATTCACCCCTCCACTTT
TRBJ2-1	NA	many	TRBV2	CASRLAGAQYDEQFF	TGTGCCAGCAGGTTAGCAGGGGCCCAGTACGATGAGCAGTTCTTC
TRBJ2-6	TRBD2	NA	TRBV24-1	CATSDPGTSGISGANVLTF	TGTGCCACCAGTGACCCCGGGACTAGCGGGATCTCTGGGGCCAACGTCCTGACTTTC
TRBJ1-2	NA	many	TRBV7-2	CASSPGGRDHGYTF	TGTGCCAGCAGCCCCGGCGGGAGGGATCATGGCTACACCTTC
TRBJ2-1	TRBD2	NA	TRBV7-9	CASTTERGRGVPTYNEQFF	TGTGCCAGCACCACGGAGCGGGGGCGGGGGGTGCCAACCTACAATGAGCAGTTCTTC
TRBJ2-7	NA	many	TRBV20-1	CSASHPVSREQYF	TGCAGTGCTAGCCACCCCGTGAGTCGAGAGCAGTACTTC
TRBJ2-7	NA	many	TRBV12-3/TRBV12-4	CASSFVGIGYEQYF	TGTGCCAGCAGTTTCGTTGGGATAGGCTACGAGCAGTACTTC
TRBJ2-1	NA	many	TRBV11-2	CASSLAGDAGHNEQFF	TGTGCCAGCAGCTTAGCAGGGGACGCCGGCCACAATGAGCAGTTCTTC